A single T cell receptor beta chain is shown here with its context. Its antigen is not known. The sample originates from a study of T cells after yellow fever vaccination. The junction had 13 bases not matched to a gene; V was cut back by 5 bases and J by 0 bases. Germline-derived CDR1 and CDR2 are SGHKS and YYEKEE (reference sequence). The CDR3 runs to 18 residues. 5'RACE template switching generated TCR cDNA, adding a universal primer site and UMIs. TCRdb called the 5' RACE reads again in MiXCR, with one record for every CDR3 protein. This repertoire shows some 300,000 distinct CDR3 sequences, approximately 10% found once; its top ten account for 3% to 4%. Study-wide findings and caveats: CD4 and CD8 compartments shared a small share of clonotypes.

This clonotype originated in a young man who received the YFV17D yellow fever vaccine. Here the sequenced sample was CD4+ T cells sorted from PBMCs, taken 5 days after the yellow fever booster vaccination. The V and J genes are TRBV5-5 and TRBJ2-3; 9 bases map to TRBD2. DNA for the CDR3: TGTGCCAGCAGTCTGGGGGCCGGGACTAGCAAGAGCACAGATACGCAGTATTTT. Its translation: CASSLGAGTSKSTDTQYF.